The TCR beta chain under discussion was sequenced for a study of blood T cell repertoires in COVID-19. On the study more broadly: Sources were T cells, B-cell-depleted T cells, or PBMCs; the material itself was cDNA or gDNA.

Methods used by the authors: Estimates of nucleated cell counts were drawn from the amplification of reference gene primers. Sequencing was performed with immunoSEQ multiplex PCR; in TCRdb, only in-frame clones are kept and a portion is missing. Clone size and V and J calls were adopted from that table, with D and trimming inferred from the DNA. The sample lists about 140,000 clones, just under 85% occurring once. Germline V gene lookup returns CDR1 MNHEY and CDR2 SMNVEV (reference sequence). There are 14 residues in the CDR3. Trimming pared 0 bases from V and 2 bases from J, leaving 7 bases between.

The sequence was collected from a woman aged 50 to 60 with acute COVID-19. The sample taken for sequencing was PBMCs or T cells enriched from blood (not recorded which). The V and J genes are TRBV27 and TRBJ1-2, with D hard to call. The CDR3 sequence: CASSLSGRNYGYTF. CDR3 nucleotide sequence: TGTGCCAGCAGTTTATCGGGCAGGAACTATGGCTACACCTTC.